Shown below are 5 T cell receptor beta chains from a single sample sequenced in a study of beta chain features in type 1 diabetes. The study's findings and limits: Patients with Type 1 diabetes showed moderately but significantly shorter TCRB CDR3s in all four CD4+ subsets.

No cognate antigen is known for these TCRs. The whole isolated RNA underwent reverse transcription, so sequencing captured expressed TCRB transcripts. The protocol was immunoSEQ multiplex PCR, while the TCRdb copy is restricted to in-frame clones and leaves out a portion. The sample holds around 150,000 clones; about a tenth are singletons and the top ten take 0.5%. The sequencing input was central memory CD4+ T cells from blood. Receptors originate from a man in his thirties or forties with type 1 diabetes.

This clone has only a few counts. CDR3 DNA sequence: TGTGCCAGCACCATCAGGGGCTTCCAAGAGACCCAGTACTTC. Its translation: CASTIRGFQETQYF. This chain links TRBV6-5 with TRBJ2-5; D is perhaps TRBD1 (6 bases). Per germline, CDR1 MNHEY and CDR2 SVGAGI. The CDR3 is 14 amino acids. Trimming took 7 bases from V and 1 from J, leaving 13 bases between them.

This clone turned up a few times. The chain is built from TRBV11-2 and TRBJ1-1, with no clear D. CDR1 is SGHAT and CDR2 is FQNNGV in the germline V gene. The CDR3 loop spans 14 amino acids. Trimming took off 9 bases at V and 4 bases at J, with 18 bases between the two ends. The CDR3 protein is CASKSLPGFTEAFF. CDR3 nucleotides: TGTGCCAGTAAAAGCTTACCGGGATTCACTGAAGCTTTCTTT. The full variable domain, completed using reference TRBV11-2 and TRBJ1-1, is EAGVAQSPRYKIIEKRQSVAFWCNPISGHATLYWYQQILGQGPKLLIQFQNNGVVDDSQLPKDRFSAERLKGVDSTLKIQPAKLEDSAVYLCASKSLPGFTEAFFGQGTRLTVV.

The rearrangement joins TRBV28 to TRBJ2-6; perhaps TRBD2 as D (5 bases). Trimming took 7 bases from V and 2 from J, leaving 12 bases between them. The CDR3 is 15 amino acids. The germline V gene has CDR1 MDHEN and CDR2 SYDVKM. The CDR3 sequence is CASIPMRAGANVLTF. CDR3 in DNA: TGTGCCAGCATCCCCATGAGGGCTGGGGCCAACGTCCTGACTTTC.

J is TRBJ2-7 and V is TRBV4-2; D is possibly TRBD2 (5 bases). Germline V gene lookup returns CDR1 LGHNA and CDR2 YNFKEQ. The CDR3 sequence is 13 residues long. The V end was cut by 1 base, the J end by 4 bases, with 8 bases between. The CDR3 nucleotides are TGTGCCAGCAGCCAAGCCCCGGGGTACGAGCAGTACTTC. Its protein product is CASSQAPGYEQYF.

This clone was seen a handful of times. The rearrangement joins TRBV10-3 to TRBJ1-1; D is ambiguous. The V end was cut by 6 bases, the J end by 5 bases, with 16 bases between. CDR1 is ENHRY and CDR2 is SYGVKD in the germline V gene. This CDR3 has 14 amino acids. The CDR3 region has the DNA TGTGCCATCAGACCGATGGAGGGAATTACTGAAGCTTTCTTT. This encodes CAIRPMEGITEAFF.